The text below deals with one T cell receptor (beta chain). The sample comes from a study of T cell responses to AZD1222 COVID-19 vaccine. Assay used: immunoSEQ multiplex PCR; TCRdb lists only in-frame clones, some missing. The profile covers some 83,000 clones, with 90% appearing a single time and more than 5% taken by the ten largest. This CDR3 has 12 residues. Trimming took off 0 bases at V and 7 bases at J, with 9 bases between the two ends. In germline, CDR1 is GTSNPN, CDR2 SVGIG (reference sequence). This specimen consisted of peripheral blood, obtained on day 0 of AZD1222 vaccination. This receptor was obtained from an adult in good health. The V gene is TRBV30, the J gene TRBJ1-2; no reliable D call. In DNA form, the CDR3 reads TGTGCCTGGAGTGTAGTGGCTCGTGGCTACACCTTC. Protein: CAWSVVARGYTF.